The source of this T cell receptor (beta chain) is a study of cytomegalovirus exposure and HLA in healthy donors. The CDR3 sequence is 15 residues long. Germline V gene data show CDR1 as SGHRS and CDR2 as YFSETQ. With 4 bases clipped from V and 5 bases from J, the junction kept 9 bases outside the gene matches. Vbeta (60) and Jbeta (13) primers were used in the PCR. Clones were sequenced by immunoSEQ multiplex PCR, and TCRdb holds only the in-frame ones, with some missing. The data contain 100,000 to 150,000 clones, around 80% of them singletons. The receptor's source is a woman aged 45-59 years in good health and CMV-seronegative. Sequencing was carried out using PBMCs. The chain uses TRBV5-1 and TRBJ2-1, with 7 bases aligning to TRBD1. The CDR3 DNA follows: TGCGCCAGCAGCCCACAGGGGTTTATCAACAATGAGCAGTTCTTC. Its protein product is CASSPQGFINNEQFF. The entire variable domain, with the rest obtained from reference TRBV5-1 and TRBJ2-1, is as follows: KAGVTQTPRYLIKTRGQQVTLSCSPISGHRSVSWYQQTPGQGLQFLFEYFSETQRNKGNFPGRFSGRQFSNSRSEMNVSTLELGDSALYLCASSPQGFINNEQFFGPGTRLTVL.